This record covers a single TCR beta chain. With 60 Vbeta and 13 Jbeta primers, the PCR was carried out. Generated by immunoSEQ multiplex PCR, the TCRdb table keeps only in-frame clones and is missing some. The data hold some 190,000 clones, with around 80% observed a single time. This entry is derived from a study of cytomegalovirus exposure and HLA in healthy donors. Per germline, CDR1 MRHNA and CDR2 SNTAGT. CDR3 length equals 15 residues. With V trimmed by 2 bases and J by 2 bases, 4 bases remained unmatched. The chain carries TRBV6-4 and TRBJ2-3, with 7 bases lining up with TRBD2. The sequence came from a man aged 18 to 29 in good health and CMV-seronegative. What was sequenced was PBMCs. The CDR3 reads CASSDGSGATDTQYF. As DNA, the CDR3 is TGTGCCAGCAGTGACGGAAGCGGGGCCACAGATACGCAGTATTTT.